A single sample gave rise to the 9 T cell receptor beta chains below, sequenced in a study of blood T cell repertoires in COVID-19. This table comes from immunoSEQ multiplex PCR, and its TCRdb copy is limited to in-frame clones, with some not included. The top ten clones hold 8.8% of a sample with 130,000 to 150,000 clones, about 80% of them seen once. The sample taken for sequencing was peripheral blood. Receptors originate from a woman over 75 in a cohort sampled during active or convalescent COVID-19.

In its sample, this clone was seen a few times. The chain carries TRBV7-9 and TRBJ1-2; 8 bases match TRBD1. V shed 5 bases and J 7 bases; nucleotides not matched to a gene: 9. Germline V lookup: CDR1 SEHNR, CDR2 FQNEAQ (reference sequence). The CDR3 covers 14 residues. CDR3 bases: TGTGCCAGCAGCCAATCCGGACAGGGCGGTGGCTACACCTTC. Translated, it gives CASSQSGQGGGYTF.

CDR3 in amino acids: CASSLFRGEGAFF. Here the CDR3 DNA reads TGTGCCAGCAGTTTGTTTAGAGGGGAGGGAGCTTTCTTT. The rearrangement uses TRBV12-3 or TRBV12-4 and TRBJ1-1, with D perhaps TRBD1 (5 bases). V lost 3 bases, J lost 10 bases, and 15 bases lay in between. This CDR3 region has 13 residues.

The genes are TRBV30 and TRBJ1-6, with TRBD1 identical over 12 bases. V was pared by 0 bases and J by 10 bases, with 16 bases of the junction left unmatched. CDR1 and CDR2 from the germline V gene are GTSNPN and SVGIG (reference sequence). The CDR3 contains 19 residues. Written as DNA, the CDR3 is TGTGCCTGGAGTGTACCGGGACAGGGGGCGGAGGGGGCCGTCTCACCCCTCCACTTT. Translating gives CAWSVPGQGAEGAVSPLHF.

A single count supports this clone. The CDR3 sequence is CASGLVGPGAGGRSEQYV. As DNA, the CDR3 is TGTGCTAGTGGTTTGGTAGGTCCCGGGGCGGGGGGACGTAGCGAGCAGTACGTC. The V and J genes are TRBV12-5 and TRBJ2-7; 8 nucleotides match TRBD2. The CDR3 runs to 18 residues. The germline gives CDR1 LGHNT, CDR2 FRNRAP. Trimming cost V 0 bases and J 6 bases; bases outside gene matches: 16.

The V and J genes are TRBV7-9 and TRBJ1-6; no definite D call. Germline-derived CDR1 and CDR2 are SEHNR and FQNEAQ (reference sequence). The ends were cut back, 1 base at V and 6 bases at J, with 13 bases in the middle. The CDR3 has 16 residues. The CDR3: CASSLGGGESNSPLHF. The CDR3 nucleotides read TGTGCCAGCAGCTTAGGAGGAGGTGAATCTAATTCACCCCTCCACTTT.

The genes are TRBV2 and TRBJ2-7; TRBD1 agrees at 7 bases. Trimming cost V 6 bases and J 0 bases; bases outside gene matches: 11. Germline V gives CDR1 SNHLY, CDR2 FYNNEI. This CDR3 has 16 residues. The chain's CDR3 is CASRDTTGEISYEQYF. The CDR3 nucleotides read TGTGCCAGCAGAGATACAACAGGGGAAATCTCCTACGAGCAGTACTTC.

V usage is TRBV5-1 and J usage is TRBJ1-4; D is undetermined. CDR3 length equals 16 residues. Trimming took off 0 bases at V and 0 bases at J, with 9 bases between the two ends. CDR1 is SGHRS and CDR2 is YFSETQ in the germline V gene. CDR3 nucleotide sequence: TGCGCCAGCAGCTTGGGTGCGAGCACAACTAATGAAAAACTGTTTTTT. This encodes CASSLGASTTNEKLFF.

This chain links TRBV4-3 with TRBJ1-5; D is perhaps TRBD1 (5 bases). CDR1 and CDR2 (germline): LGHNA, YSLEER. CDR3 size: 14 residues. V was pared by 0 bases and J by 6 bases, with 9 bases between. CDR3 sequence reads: CASSQDRAGQPQHF. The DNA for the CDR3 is TGCGCCAGCAGCCAAGACAGGGCCGGTCAGCCCCAGCATTTT.

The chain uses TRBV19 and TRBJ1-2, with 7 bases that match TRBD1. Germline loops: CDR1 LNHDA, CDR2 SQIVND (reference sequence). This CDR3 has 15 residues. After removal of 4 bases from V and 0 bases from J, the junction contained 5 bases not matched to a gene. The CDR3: CASSTPGTANYGYTF. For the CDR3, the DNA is TGTGCCAGTAGTACCCCCGGGACAGCTAACTATGGCTACACCTTC.